Each of the 11 T cell receptor beta chains below was sequenced from the same sample in a study of blood T cells in healthy people across ages. Combining a sample-barcoded 5' primer with a J-beta primer mix, a second PCR ran for about 7 to 11 cycles. TCRdb redid the calling of the 5' RACE reads with MiXCR, one entry per CDR3 protein. The table records 1.8 million or so distinct CDR3 sequences, 30% to 40% of them present only once. The material sequenced was blood. Source of these receptors: a human donor in good health.

This chain links TRBV6-6 with TRBJ2-2; 11 bases agree with TRBD1. The germline V gene encodes CDR1 MNHNY and CDR2 SVGAGI (reference sequence). With V trimmed by 5 bases and J by 7 bases, 6 bases remained unmatched. The CDR3 runs 15 residues. The CDR3 region is CASSPRDRGVGELFF. The CDR3, as DNA: TGTGCCAGCAGTCCCCGGGACAGGGGGGTCGGGGAGCTGTTTTTT.

The V gene is TRBV28, the J gene TRBJ2-1; TRBD2 might be the D (5 bases). Between the trimmed V and J ends, which lost 9 bases and 4 bases, there was a span of 13 bases. This CDR3 contains 13 residues. The germline CDR1 and CDR2 sequences are MDHEN and SYDVKM. The CDR3 sequence is CASIATIYNEQFF. The CDR3 DNA sequence: TGTGCCAGTATAGCGACAATTTACAATGAGCAGTTCTTC. The full variable domain, with the rest looked up from reference TRBV28 and TRBJ2-1, is DVKVTQSSRYLVKRTGEKVFLECVQDMDHENMFWYRQDPGLGLRLIYFSYDVKMKEKGDIPEGYSVSREKKERFSLILESASTNQTSMYLCASIATIYNEQFFGPGTRLTVL.

This clonotype has more than one count but fewer than ten. The chain employs TRBV24-1 and TRBJ2-2; D call uncertain. The CDR3 covers 14 residues. V was cut by 0 bases and J by 4 bases, with 5 bases left in between. Germline-derived CDR1 and CDR2 are KGHDR and SFDVKD. DNA of the CDR3: TGTGCCACCAGTGATTTGACAAGCACCGGGGAGCTGTTTTTT. Its translation is CATSDLTSTGELFF.

In the case of this clonotype: Sequence at one end of the junction differs from germline and may be a read error. The chain combines TRBV6-4 with TRBJ2-3; 7 bases match TRBD2. The CDR3 extends over 15 amino acids. The V gene's germline CDR1 is MRHNA and CDR2 SNTAGT. CDR3 in DNA: TGTGCCAGCAGCGAGAGCGGGATCCCCACAGATGCGCAGTATTTT. Its translation is CASSESGIPTDAQYF.

CDR3 nucleotide sequence: TGTGCCAGCAGCCGGACAGGGGGTGAGAACACCGGGGAGCTGTTTTTT. Protein: CASSRTGGENTGELFF. V usage is TRBV28 and J usage is TRBJ2-2; 10 nucleotides agree with TRBD1. Germline-derived CDR1 and CDR2 are MDHEN and SYDVKM. Trimming removed 6 bases from V and 1 base from J; junction bases left unmatched: 5. The CDR3 runs 16 residues.

The J gene is TRBJ1-2, the V gene TRBV29-1; tentatively, D is TRBD1 (5 bases). The CDR3 contains 13 residues. Germline CDR1 and CDR2: SQVTM and ANQGSEA. V lost 4 bases and J lost 3, with 12 bases in between. CDR3 nucleotides: TGCAGCGTTGTCTCCGGGGGAGACTATGGCTACACCTTC. Encoded protein: CSVVSGGDYGYTF.

The V and J genes are TRBV7-9 and TRBJ2-1; D perhaps matches TRBD2 (5 bases). Between the trimmed V and J ends, which lost 5 bases and 0 bases, there was a span of 14 bases. Germline CDR1 SEHNR, CDR2 FQNEAQ (reference sequence). The CDR3 totals 16 residues. The CDR3 is CASSLPGVRSYNEQFF. The CDR3 coding sequence is TGTGCCAGCAGCCTACCCGGGGTTCGCTCCTACAATGAGCAGTTCTTC.

This clonotype was seen more than once but under ten times. The rearrangement joins TRBV25-1 to TRBJ1-2; maybe TRBD1 (6 bases). CDR1 MGHDK and CDR2 SYGVNS come from the germline V gene. This CDR3 contains 14 residues. The V end lost 6 bases, the J end lost 4 bases, and 15 bases lay between the germline ends. CDR3 protein: CASSPIGGIYGYTF. The CDR3 region has the DNA TGTGCCAGCAGCCCTATAGGGGGGATCTATGGCTACACCTTC.

This clonotype was picked up many times. This chain links TRBV15 with TRBJ2-5; 11 nucleotides match TRBD2. Germline lookup yields CDR1 LNHNV and CDR2 YYDKDF (reference sequence). There are 17 residues in the CDR3. V trimming: 0 bases; J trimming: 1 base; junction bases outside the gene matches: 4. The CDR3 spells CATSRDLAGGSQETQYF. The CDR3 DNA reads TGTGCCACCAGCAGAGATCTAGCGGGGGGCTCCCAAGAGACCCAGTACTTC.

Concerning this clonotype itself: Germline and junction disagree at one end, which may indicate a read error. The chain carries TRBV4-1 and TRBJ1-2, with a weak D call TRBD1 (6 bases). CDR1 is MGHRA and CDR2 is YSYEKL in the germline V gene. The CDR3 sequence is 15 residues long. For the CDR3, the DNA is TGCGTCAGCCTTCGAGAGGGCAGGGGCATTTATGGCTACACCTTC. It codes for CVSLREGRGIYGYTF.

This rearrangement joins TRBV20-1 to TRBJ2-1; 10 bases align to TRBD1. The ends lost 6 bases at V and 7 bases at J; junction bases unmatched: 9. CDR1 is DFQATT and CDR2 is SNEGSKA in the germline V gene (reference sequence). The CDR3 covers 14 residues. CDR3 bases: TGCAGTGCCCAGCGACAGGGGGCGGGGAATGAGCAGTTCTTC. It specifies CSAQRQGAGNEQFF.